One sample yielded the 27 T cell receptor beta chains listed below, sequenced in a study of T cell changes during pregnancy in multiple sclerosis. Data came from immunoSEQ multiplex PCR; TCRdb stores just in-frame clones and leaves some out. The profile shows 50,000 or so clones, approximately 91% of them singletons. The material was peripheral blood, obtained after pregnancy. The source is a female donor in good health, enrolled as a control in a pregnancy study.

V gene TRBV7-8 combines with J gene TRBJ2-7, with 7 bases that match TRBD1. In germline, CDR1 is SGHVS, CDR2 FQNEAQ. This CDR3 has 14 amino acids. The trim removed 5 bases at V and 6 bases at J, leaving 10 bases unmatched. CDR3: CASSPRQGVGEQYF. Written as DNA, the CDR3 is TGTGCCAGCAGCCCCAGACAGGGAGTTGGCGAGCAGTACTTC.

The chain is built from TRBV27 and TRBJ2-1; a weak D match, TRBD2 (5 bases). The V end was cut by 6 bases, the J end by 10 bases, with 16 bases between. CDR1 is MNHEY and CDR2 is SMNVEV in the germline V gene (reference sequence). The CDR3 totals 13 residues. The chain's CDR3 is CASSPGVVREQFF. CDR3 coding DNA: TGTGCCAGCAGCCCCGGGGTTGTACGCGAGCAGTTCTTC.

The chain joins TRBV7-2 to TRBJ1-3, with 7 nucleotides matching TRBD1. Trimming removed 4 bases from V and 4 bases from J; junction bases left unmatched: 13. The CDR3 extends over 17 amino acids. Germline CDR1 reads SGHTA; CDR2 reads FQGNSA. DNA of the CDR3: TGTGCCAGCAGCTCCCGACTGACAGGGCTAGAGGGAAACACCATATATTTT. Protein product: CASSSRLTGLEGNTIYF. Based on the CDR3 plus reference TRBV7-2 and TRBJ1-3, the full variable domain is GAGVSQSPSNKVTEKGKDVELRCDPISGHTALYWYRQSLGQGLEFLIYFQGNSAPDKSGLPSDRFSAERTGGSVSTLTIQRTQQEDSAVYLCASSSRLTGLEGNTIYFGEGSWLTVV.

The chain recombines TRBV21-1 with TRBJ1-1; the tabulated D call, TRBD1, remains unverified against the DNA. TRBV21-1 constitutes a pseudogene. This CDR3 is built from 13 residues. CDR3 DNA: TGTGCCAGCAGCAATATACAGGGGTCCGGAGCTTTCTTT. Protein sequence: CASSNIQGSGAFF.

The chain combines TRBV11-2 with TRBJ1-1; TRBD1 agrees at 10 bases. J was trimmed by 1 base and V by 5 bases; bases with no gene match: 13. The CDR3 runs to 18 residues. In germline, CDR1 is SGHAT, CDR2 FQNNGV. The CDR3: CASSRGGQGPLTNTEAFF. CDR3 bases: TGTGCCAGCAGCCGGGGGGGACAGGGGCCCTTAACGAACACTGAAGCTTTCTTT.

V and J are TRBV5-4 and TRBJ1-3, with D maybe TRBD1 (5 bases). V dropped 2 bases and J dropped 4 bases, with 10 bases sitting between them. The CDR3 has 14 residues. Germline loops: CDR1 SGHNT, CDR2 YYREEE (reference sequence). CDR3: CASSFSAGGNTIYF. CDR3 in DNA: TGTGCCAGCAGCTTTTCGGCAGGGGGAAACACCATATATTTT.

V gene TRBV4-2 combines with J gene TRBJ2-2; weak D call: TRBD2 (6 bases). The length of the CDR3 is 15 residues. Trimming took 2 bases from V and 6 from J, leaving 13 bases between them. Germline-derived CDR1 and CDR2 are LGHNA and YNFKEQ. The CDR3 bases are TGTGCCAGCAGCCAACGGCTACTAGCCTCCGGGGAGCTGTTTTTT. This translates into CASSQRLLASGELFF.

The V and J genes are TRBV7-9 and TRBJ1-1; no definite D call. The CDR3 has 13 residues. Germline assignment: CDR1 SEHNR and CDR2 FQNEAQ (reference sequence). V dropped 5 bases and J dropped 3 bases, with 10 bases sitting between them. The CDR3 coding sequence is TGTGCCAGCAGCCGTCCCGGGGACACTGAAGCTTTCTTT. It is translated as CASSRPGDTEAFF.

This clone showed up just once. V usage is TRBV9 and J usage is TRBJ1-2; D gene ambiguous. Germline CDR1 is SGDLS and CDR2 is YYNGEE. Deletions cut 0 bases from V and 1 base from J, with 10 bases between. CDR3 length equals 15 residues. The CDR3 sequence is CASSVGGNLNYGYTF. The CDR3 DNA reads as TGTGCCAGCAGCGTAGGAGGAAACCTTAACTATGGCTACACCTTC.

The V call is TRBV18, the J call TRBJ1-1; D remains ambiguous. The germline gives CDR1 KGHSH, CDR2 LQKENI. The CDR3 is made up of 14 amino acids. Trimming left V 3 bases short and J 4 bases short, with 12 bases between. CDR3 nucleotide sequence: TGTGCCAGCTCACCCCGCGGGTGGGGCACTGAAGCTTTCTTT. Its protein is CASSPRGWGTEAFF.

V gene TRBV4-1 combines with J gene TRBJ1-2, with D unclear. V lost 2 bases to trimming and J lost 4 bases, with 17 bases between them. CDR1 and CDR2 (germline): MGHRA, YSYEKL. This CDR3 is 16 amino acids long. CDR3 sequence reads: CASSQTLGFAAYGYTF. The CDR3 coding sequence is TGCGCCAGCAGCCAAACCCTTGGTTTCGCGGCCTATGGCTACACCTTC.

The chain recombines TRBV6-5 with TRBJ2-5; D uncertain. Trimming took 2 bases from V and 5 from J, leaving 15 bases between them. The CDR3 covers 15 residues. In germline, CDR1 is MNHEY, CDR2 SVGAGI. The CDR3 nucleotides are TGTGCCAGCAGTTACGGTACGGCTCGTAGCGAGACCCAGTACTTC. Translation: CASSYGTARSETQYF.

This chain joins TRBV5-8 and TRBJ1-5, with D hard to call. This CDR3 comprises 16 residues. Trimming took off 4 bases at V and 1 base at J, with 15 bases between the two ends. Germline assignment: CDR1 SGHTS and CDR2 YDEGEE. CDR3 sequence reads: CASSRSVGLSNQPQHF. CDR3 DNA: TGTGCCAGCAGCCGCAGCGTAGGACTAAGCAATCAGCCCCAGCATTTT.

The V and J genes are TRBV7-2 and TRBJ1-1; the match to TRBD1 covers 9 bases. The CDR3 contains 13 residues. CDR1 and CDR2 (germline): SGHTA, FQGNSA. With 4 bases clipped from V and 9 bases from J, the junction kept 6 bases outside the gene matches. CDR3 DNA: TGTGCCAGCAGCTACTCCGGGACAGGGAAAGCTTTCTTT. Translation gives CASSYSGTGKAFF.

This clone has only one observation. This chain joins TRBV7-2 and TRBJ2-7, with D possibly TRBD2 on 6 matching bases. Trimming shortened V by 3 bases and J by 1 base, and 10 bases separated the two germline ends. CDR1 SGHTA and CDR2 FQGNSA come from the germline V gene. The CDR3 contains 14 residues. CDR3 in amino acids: CASSFLASSYEQYF. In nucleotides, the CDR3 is TGTGCCAGCAGCTTCCTAGCGAGTTCCTACGAGCAGTACTTC.

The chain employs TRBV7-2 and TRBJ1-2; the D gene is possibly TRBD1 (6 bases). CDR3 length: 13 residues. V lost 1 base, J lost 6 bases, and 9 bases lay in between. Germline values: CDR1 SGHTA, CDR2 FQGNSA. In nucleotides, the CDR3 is TGTGCCAGCAGCTTAGGCAGGGGCGATGGCTACACCTTC. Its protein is CASSLGRGDGYTF.

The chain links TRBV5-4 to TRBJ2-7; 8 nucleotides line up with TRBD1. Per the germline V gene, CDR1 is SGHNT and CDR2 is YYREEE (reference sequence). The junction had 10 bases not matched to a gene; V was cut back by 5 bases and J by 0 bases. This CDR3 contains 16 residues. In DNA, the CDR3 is TGTGCCAGCAGTAAACCCACGACAGGGGCCTCCTACGAGCAGTACTTC. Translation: CASSKPTTGASYEQYF.

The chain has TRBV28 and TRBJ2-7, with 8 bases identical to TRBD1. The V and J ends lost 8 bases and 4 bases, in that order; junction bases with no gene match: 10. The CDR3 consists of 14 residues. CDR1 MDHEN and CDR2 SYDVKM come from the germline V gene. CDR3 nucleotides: TGTGCCAGCGGTCAGGGGGCCTTCCGGTACGAGCAGTACTTC. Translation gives CASGQGAFRYEQYF.

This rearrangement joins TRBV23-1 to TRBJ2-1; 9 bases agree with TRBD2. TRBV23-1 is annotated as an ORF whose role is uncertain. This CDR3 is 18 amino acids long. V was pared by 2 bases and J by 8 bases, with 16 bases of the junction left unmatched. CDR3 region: CASSQTLAGVPVQHEQFF. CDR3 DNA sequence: TGCGCCAGCAGTCAAACTTTAGCGGGAGTCCCTGTCCAGCATGAGCAGTTCTTC.

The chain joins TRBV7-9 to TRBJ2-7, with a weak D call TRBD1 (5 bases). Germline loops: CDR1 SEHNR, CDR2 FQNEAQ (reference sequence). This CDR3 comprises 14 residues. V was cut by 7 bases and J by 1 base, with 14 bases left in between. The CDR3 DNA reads TGTGCCAGCACCATATGGGGCAAGTCCTACGAGCAGTACTTC. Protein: CASTIWGKSYEQYF.

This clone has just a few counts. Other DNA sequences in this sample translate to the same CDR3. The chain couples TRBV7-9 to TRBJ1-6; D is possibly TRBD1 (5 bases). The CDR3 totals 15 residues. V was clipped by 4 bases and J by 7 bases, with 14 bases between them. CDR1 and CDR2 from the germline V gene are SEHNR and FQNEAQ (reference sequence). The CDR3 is CASSSVQGWNSPLHF. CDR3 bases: TGTGCCAGCAGCTCGGTGCAGGGATGGAATTCACCCCTCCACTTT.

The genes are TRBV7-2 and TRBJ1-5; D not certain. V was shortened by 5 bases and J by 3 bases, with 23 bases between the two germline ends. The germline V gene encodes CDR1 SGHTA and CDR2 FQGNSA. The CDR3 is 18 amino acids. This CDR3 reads CASSPPLSGSPSNQPQHF. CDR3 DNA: TGTGCCAGCAGCCCACCTCTATCAGGTTCCCCATCCAATCAGCCCCAGCATTTT.

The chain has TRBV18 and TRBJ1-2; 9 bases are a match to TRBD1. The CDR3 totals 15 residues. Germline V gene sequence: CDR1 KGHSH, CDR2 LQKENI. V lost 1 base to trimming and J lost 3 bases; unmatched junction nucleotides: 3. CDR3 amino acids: CASSPQQGADYGYTF. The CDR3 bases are TGTGCCAGCTCACCACAACAGGGGGCGGACTATGGCTACACCTTC.

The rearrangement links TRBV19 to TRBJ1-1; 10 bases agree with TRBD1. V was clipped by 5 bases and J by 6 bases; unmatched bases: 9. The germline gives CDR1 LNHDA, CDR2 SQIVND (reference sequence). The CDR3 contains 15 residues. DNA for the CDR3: TGTGCCAGTAGTCTCAGACCCGGGACAGGGGCTGAAGCTTTCTTT. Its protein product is CASSLRPGTGAEAFF.

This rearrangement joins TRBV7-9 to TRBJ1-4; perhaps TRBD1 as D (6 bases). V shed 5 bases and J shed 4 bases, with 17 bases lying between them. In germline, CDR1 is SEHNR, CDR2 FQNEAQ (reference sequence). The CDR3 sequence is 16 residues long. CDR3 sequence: CASSPAPGQYNEKLFF. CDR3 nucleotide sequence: TGTGCCAGCAGCCCGGCACCAGGACAGTATAATGAAAAACTGTTTTTT.

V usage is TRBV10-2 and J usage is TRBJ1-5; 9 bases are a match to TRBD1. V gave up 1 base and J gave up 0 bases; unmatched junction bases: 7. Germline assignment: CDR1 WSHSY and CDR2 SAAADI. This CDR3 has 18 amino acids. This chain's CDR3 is CASSEWGQGGYSNQPQHF. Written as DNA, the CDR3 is TGCGCCAGCAGTGAGTGGGGACAGGGAGGGTATAGCAATCAGCCCCAGCATTTT.

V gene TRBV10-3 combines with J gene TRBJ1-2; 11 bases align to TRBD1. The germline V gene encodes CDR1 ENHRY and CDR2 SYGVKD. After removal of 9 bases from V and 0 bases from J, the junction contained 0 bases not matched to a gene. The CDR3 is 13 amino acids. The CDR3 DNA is TGTGCCATGGGACAGGGGGCTAACTATGGCTACACCTTC. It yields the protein CAMGQGANYGYTF.